This T cell receptor (beta chain) derives from a study of T cell responses to AZD1222 COVID-19 vaccine. General study results and limits: It should be noted that donors were predominantly white British and more often female, and clonal diversity was possibly underestimated.

With respect to this clone: The antigen is unknown.

The data were produced by immunoSEQ multiplex PCR, yet TCRdb's version contains in-frame clones alone and is incomplete. This sample carries 150,000 to 190,000 clones, approximately 90% of them seen once, and the ten largest clones take around 1.9%. Per the germline V gene, CDR1 is KGHDR and CDR2 is SFDVKD. The V and J ends lost 4 bases and 9 bases, in that order; junction bases with no gene match: 9. This CDR3 is built from 15 residues. The chain is built from TRBV24-1 and TRBJ2-2; TRBD1 matches 8 bases. The sample consisted of peripheral blood, taken on day 0 of AZD1222 vaccination. This TCR derives from an adult in good health. The CDR3 DNA follows: TGTGCCACCAGTGACGGACAGGGCAGCCTACGGGAGCTGTTTTTT. Amino acid sequence: CATSDGQGSLRELFF.